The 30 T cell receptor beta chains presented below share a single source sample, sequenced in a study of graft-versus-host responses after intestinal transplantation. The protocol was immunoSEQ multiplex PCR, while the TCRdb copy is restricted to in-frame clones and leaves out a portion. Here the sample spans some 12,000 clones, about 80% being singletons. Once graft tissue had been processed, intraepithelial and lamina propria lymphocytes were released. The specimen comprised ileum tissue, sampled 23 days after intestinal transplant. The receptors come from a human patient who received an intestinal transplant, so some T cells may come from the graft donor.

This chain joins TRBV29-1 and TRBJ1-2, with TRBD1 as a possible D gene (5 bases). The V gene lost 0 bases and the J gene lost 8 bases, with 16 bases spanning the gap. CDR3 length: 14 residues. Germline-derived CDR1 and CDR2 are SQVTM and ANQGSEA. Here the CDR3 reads CSVEDLGVTGGYTF. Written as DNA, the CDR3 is TGCAGCGTTGAAGATCTAGGGGTTACGGGAGGCTACACCTTC.

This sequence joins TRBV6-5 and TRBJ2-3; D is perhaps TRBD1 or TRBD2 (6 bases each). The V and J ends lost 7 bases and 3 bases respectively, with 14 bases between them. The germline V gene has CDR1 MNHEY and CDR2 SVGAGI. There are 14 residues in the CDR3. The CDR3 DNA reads TGTGCCAGCAAACGGGGGCGTACGACAGATACGCAGTATTTT. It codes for CASKRGRTTDTQYF.

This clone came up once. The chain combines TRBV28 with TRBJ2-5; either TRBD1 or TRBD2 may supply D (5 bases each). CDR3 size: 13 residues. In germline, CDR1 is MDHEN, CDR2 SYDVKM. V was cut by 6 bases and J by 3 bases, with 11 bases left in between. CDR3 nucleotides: TGTGCCAGCAGCCAACTGGGGGAAGAGACCCAGTACTTC. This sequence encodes CASSQLGEETQYF.

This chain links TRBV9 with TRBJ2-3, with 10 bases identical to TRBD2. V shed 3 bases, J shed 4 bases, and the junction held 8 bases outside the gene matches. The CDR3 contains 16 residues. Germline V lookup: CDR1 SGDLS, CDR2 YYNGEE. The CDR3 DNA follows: TGTGCCAGCAGCGCTACTTCTAGCGGGAGTTCAGATACGCAGTATTTT. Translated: CASSATSSGSSDTQYF.

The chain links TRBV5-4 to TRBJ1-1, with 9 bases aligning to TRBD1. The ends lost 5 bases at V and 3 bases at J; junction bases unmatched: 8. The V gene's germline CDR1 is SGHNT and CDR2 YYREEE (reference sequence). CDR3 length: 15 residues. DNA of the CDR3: TGTGCCAGCAGACCCGGGACAGGGTGGGACACTGAAGCTTTCTTT. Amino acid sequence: CASRPGTGWDTEAFF.

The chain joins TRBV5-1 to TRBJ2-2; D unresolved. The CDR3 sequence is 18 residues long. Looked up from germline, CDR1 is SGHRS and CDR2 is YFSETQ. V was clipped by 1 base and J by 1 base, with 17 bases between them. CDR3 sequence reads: CASSLQPAHHLNTGELFF. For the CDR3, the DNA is TGCGCCAGCAGCTTGCAACCCGCACACCACTTGAACACCGGGGAGCTGTTTTTT.

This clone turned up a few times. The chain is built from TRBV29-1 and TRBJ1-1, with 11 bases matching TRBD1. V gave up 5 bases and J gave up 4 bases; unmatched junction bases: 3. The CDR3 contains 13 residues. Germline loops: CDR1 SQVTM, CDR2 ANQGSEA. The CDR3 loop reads CSVLDRGLTEAFF. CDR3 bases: TGCAGCGTTCTGGACAGGGGGCTCACTGAAGCTTTCTTT.

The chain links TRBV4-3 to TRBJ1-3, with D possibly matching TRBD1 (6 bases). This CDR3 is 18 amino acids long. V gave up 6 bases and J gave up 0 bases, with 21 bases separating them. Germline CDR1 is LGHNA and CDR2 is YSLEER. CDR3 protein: CASSRTLNQGLSGNTIYF. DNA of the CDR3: TGCGCCAGCAGTAGAACTCTCAATCAGGGGCTCTCTGGAAACACCATATATTTT.

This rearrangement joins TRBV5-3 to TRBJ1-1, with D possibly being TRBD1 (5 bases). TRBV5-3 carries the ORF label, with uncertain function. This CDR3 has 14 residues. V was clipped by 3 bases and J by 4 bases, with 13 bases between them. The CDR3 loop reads CARSSGRLFTEAFF. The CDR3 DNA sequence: TGTGCCAGAAGCTCGGGACGACTATTCACTGAAGCTTTCTTT.

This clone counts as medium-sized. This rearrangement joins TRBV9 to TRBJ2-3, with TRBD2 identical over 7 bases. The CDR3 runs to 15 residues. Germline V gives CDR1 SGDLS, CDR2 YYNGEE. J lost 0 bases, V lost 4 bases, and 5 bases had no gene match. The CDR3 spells CASSWGRASTDTQYF. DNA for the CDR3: TGTGCCAGCAGCTGGGGGAGGGCAAGCACAGATACGCAGTATTTT.

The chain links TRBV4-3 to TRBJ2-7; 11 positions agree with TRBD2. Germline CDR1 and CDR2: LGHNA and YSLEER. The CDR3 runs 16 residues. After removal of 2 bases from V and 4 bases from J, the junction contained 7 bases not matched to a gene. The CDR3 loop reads CASSQTLGLAAYEQYF. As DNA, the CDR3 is TGCGCCAGCAGCCAAACTTTGGGACTAGCGGCTTACGAGCAGTACTTC.

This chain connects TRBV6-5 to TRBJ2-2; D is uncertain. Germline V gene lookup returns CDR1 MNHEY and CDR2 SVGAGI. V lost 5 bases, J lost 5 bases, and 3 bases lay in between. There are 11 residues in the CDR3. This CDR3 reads CASSATGELFF. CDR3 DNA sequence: TGTGCCAGCAGTGCTACCGGGGAGCTGTTTTTT.

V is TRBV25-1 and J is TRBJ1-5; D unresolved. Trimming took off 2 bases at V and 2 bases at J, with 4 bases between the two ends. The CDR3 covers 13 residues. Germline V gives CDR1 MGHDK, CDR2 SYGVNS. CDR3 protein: CASSESGNQPQHF. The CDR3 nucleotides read TGTGCCAGCAGTGAAAGTGGCAATCAGCCCCAGCATTTT. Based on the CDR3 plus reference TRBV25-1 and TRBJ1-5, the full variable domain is EADIYQTPRYLVIGTGKKITLECSQTMGHDKMYWYQQDPGMELHLIHYSYGVNSTEKGDLSSESTVSRIRTEHFPLTLESARPSHTSQYLCASSESGNQPQHFGDGTRLSIL.

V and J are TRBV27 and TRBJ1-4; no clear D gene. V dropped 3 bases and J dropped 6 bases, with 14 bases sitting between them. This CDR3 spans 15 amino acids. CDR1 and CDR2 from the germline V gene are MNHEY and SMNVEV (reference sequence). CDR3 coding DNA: TGTGCCAGCAGTTTGAGGTCGGGTAACGATGAAAAACTGTTTTTT. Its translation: CASSLRSGNDEKLFF.

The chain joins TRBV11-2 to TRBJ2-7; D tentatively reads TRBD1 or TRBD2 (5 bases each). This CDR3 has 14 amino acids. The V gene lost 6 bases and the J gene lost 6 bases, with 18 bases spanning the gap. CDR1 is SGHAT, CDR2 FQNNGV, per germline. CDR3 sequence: CASRPTGTLGEQYF. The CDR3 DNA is TGTGCCAGCAGACCAACCGGGACCCTTGGCGAGCAGTACTTC. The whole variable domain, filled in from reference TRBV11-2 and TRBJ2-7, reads EAGVAQSPRYKIIEKRQSVAFWCNPISGHATLYWYQQILGQGPKLLIQFQNNGVVDDSQLPKDRFSAERLKGVDSTLKIQPAKLEDSAVYLCASRPTGTLGEQYFGPGTRLTVT.

The CDR3 coding sequence is TGTGCCAGCAGCTCCCGGGACAGGGGGCTGGAAAAACTGTTTTTT. Amino acid sequence: CASSSRDRGLEKLFF. The rearrangement links TRBV7-6 to TRBJ1-4, with 12 bases aligning to TRBD1. The CDR3 is 15 residues long. Germline-derived CDR1 and CDR2 are SGHVS and FNYEAQ. V dropped 4 bases and J dropped 8; count of bases not matched to a gene: 5.

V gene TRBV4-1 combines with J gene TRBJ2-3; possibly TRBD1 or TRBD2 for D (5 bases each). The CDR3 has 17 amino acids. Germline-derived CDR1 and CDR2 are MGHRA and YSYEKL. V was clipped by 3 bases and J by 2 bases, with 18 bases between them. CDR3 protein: CASSQPPGPLNTDTQYF. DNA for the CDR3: TGCGCCAGCAGCCAGCCTCCGGGACCCCTTAACACAGATACGCAGTATTTT.

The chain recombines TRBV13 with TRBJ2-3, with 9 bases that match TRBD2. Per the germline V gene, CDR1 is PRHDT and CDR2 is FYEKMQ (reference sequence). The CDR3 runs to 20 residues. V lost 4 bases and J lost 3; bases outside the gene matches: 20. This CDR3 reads CASSSRRVGTAGGPTDTQYF. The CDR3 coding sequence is TGTGCCAGCAGCTCAAGGCGGGTCGGCACGGCGGGAGGGCCGACAGATACGCAGTATTTT. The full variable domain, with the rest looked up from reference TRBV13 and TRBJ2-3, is AAGVIQSPRHLIKEKRETATLKCYPIPRHDTVYWYQQGPGQDPQFLISFYEKMQSDKGSIPDRFSAQQFSDYHSELNMSSLELGDSALYFCASSSRRVGTAGGPTDTQYFGPGTRLTVL.

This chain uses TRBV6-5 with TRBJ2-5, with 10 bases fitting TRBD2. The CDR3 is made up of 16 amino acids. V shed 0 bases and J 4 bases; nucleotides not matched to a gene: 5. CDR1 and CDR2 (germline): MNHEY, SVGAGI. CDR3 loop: CASSYSSGRFVETQYF. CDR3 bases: TGTGCCAGCAGTTACTCTAGCGGGAGGTTTGTAGAGACCCAGTACTTC.

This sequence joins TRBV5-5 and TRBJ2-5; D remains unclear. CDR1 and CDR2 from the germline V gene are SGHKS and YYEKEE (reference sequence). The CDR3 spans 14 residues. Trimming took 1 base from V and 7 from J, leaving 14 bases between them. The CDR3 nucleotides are TGTGCCAGCAGCTTGTTCGTGGTTATGGGGACCCAGTACTTC. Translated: CASSLFVVMGTQYF.

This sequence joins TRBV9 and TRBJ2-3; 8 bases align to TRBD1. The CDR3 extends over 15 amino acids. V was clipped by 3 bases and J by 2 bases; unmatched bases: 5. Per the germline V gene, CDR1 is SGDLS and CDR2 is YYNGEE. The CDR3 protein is CASSDRGQVTDTQYF. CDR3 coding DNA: TGTGCCAGCAGCGATCGGGGACAGGTCACAGATACGCAGTATTTT.

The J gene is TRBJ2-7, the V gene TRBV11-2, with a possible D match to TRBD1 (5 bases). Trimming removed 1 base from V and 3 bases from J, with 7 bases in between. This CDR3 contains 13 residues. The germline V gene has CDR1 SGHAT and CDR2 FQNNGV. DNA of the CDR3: TGTGCCAGCAGCTTAGGGACAAGCTACGAGCAGTACTTC. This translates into CASSLGTSYEQYF.

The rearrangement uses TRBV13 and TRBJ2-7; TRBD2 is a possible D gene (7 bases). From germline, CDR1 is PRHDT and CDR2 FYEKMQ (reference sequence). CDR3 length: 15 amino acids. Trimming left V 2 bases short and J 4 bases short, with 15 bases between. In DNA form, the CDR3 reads TGTGCCAGCAGCTTATGGGGGGCTAGCGGATACGAGCAGTACTTC. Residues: CASSLWGASGYEQYF. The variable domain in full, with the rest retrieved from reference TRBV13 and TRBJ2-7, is AAGVIQSPRHLIKEKRETATLKCYPIPRHDTVYWYQQGPGQDPQFLISFYEKMQSDKGSIPDRFSAQQFSDYHSELNMSSLELGDSALYFCASSLWGASGYEQYFGPGTRLTVT.

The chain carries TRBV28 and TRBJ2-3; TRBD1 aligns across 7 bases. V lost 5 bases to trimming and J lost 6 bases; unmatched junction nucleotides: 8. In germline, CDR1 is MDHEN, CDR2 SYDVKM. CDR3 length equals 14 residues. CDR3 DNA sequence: TGTGCCAGCAGTCGAAGACAGGGAATGGATACGCAGTATTTT. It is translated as CASSRRQGMDTQYF.

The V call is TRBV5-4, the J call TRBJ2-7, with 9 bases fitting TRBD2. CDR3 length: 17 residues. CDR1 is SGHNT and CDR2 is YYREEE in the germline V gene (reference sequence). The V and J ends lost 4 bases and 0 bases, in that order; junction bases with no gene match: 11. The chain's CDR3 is CASSHTHSSGISYEQYF. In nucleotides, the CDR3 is TGTGCCAGCAGCCACACCCATTCTAGCGGGATCTCCTACGAGCAGTACTTC.

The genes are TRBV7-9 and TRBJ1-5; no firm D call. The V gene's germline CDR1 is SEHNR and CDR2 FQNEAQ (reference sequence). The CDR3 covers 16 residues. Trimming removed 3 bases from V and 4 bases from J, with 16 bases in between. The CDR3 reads CASSFLTPDGNQPQHF. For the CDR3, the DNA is TGTGCCAGCAGCTTTCTGACTCCCGATGGGAATCAGCCCCAGCATTTT.

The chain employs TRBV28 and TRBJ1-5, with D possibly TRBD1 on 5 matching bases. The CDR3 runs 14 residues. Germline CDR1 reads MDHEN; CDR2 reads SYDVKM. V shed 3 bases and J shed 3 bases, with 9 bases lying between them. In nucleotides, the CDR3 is TGTGCCAGCAGTTTGAGGGGTAACAATCAGCCCCAGCATTTT. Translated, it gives CASSLRGNNQPQHF.

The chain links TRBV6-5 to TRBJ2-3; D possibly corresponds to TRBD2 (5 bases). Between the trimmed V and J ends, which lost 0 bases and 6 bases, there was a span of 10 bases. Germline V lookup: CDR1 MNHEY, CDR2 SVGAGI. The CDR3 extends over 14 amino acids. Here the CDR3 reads CASSYSEAMDTQYF. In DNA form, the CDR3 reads TGTGCCAGCAGTTACTCGGAGGCAATGGATACGCAGTATTTT.

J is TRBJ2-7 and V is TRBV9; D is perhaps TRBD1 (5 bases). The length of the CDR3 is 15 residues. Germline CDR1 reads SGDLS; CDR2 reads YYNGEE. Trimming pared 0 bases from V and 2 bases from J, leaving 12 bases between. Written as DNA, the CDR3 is TGTGCCAGCAGCGTAGAAATTGGGGCAACCTACGAGCAGTACTTC. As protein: CASSVEIGATYEQYF. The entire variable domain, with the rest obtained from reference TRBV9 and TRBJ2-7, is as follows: DSGVTQTPKHLITATGQRVTLRCSPRSGDLSVYWYQQSLDQGLQFLIQYYNGEERAKGNILERFSAQQFPDLHSELNLSSLELGDSALYFCASSVEIGATYEQYFGPGTRLTVT.

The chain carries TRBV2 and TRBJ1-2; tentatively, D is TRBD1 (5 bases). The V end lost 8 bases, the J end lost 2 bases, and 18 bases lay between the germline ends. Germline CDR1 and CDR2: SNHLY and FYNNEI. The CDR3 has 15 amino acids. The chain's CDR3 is CASGTARGINYGYTF. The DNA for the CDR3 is TGTGCCAGCGGGACCGCTCGGGGAATCAACTATGGCTACACCTTC.